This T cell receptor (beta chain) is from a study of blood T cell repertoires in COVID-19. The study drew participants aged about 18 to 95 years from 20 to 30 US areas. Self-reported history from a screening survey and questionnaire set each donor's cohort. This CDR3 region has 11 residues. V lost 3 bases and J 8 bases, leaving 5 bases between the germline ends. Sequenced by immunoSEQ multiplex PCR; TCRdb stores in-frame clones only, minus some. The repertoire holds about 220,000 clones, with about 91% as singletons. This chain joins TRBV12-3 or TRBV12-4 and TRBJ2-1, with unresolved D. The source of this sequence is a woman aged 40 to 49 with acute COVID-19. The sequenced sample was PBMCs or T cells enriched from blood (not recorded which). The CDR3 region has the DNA TGTGCCAGCAGTTTCAGGTATGAGCAGTTCTTC. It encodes CASSFRYEQFF.